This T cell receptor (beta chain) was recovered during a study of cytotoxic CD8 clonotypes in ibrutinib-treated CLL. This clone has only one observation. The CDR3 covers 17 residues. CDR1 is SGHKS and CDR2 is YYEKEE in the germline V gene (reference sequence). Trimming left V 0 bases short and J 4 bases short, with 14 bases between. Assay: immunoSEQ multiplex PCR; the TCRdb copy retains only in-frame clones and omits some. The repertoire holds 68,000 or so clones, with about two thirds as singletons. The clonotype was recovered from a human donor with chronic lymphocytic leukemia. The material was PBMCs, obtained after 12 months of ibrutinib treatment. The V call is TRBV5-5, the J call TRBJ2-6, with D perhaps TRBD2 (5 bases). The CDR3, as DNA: TGTGCCAGCAGCTTGGGATCGAGGACTGGCGGGGCCAACGTCCTGACTTTC. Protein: CASSLGSRTGGANVLTF.